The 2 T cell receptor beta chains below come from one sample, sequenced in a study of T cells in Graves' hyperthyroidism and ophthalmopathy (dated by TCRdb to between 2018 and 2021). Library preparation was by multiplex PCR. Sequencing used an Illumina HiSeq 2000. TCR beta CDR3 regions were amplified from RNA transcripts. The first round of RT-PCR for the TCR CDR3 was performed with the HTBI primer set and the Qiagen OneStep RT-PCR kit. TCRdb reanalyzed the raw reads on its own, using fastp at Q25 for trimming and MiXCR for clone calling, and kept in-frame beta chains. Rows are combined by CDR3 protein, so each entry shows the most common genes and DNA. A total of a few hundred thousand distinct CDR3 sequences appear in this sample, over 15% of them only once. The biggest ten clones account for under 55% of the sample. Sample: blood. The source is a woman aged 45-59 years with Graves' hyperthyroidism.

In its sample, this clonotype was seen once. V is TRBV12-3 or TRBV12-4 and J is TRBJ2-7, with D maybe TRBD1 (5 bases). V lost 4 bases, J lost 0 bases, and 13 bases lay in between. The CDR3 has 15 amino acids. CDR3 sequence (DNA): TGTGCCAGCAGTTCCAGGGTGACAAGCTCCTACGAGCAGTACTTC. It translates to CASSSRVTSSYEQYF.

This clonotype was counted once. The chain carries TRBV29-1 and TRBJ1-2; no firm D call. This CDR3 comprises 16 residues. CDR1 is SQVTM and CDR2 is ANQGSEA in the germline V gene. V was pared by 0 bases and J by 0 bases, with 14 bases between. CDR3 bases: TGCAGCGTTGAAGATCCCACGGCACCTCCTAACTATGGCTACACCTTC. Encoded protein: CSVEDPTAPPNYGYTF.